This TCR beta chain originates from a study of shared clonotypes between healthy human individuals (dated by TCRdb to 2018 to 2020). Study-level background: The cohort included a few men and a couple of women between 18 and 49 years of age. Per donor, three plates each were used for CD4 naive and CD4 memory, two for CD8 naive, and one for CD8 memory. To estimate repertoire size and how much clonotype sharing occurs between individuals, the study deeply sequenced the blood TCR repertoires of about five healthy adults. Libraries were prepared and TCR repertoires were sequenced by different laboratories using diverse techniques, in order to increase sequencing depth and limit assay-specific biases. Leukapheresis yielded between about 0.85 and 10 billion PBMCs per donor.

General findings and caveats noted by the study authors: Sampling was restricted to blood, and TCR repertoires in tissue are likely to differ from TCR repertoires in blood. Even with the large sequencing depth, rarefaction of the sorted-subset datasets indicated that sequencing was incomplete. Across four donors, approximately 5% of naive CD4, 3% to 4% of naive CD8, about 2.3% of memory CD4, and under 0.45% of memory CD8 clonotypes were shared. Estimated clonotype richness was generally larger for naive than for memory subsets. Because the study included only a small number of donors, the genetic and exposure-history diversity represented was limited. Compared with non-shared clonotypes, clonotypes shared by all four sorted-subset donors had higher generation probabilities. Based on pairwise subsampling, the degree of clonotype sharing among donors was expected to be affected by sequencing depth.

Healthy HIV-negative adults with no recently reported acute infections or vaccinations were included as donors. Every donor was a Caucasian adult living in Nashville, Tennessee, USA. CD4+ T cells were enriched through magnetic negative selection, after which naive cells were positively selected on CD45RA and the remaining negative fraction served as the memory subset. Blood was collected by leukapheresis, and PBMCs were isolated by Ficoll-Histopaque density gradient centrifugation and then cryopreserved in liquid nitrogen vapor phase. Analytical flow cytometry was used to check the purity and quantity of every magnetically sorted T cell population. Genomic DNA was isolated from every sorted fraction and measured by UV absorbance on a Nanodrop 2000c. TCR CDR3 regions were amplified from genomic DNA by multiplex PCR using the deep immunoSEQ assay. Extracted genomic DNA from each cell subset was distributed evenly across all wells of several immunoSEQ 96-well plates, and each plate was treated as a replicate. For sorted subsets, 200 to 250 ng of genomic DNA, equivalent to tens of thousands of T cell genomes, went into each replicate PCR. The purified libraries were quantified using a Qubit 3.0 fluorometer, sized with a Bioanalyzer 2100, and then quantified again using the KAPA Library Quantification kit. A separate single-read 150-cycle Illumina NextSeq 550 flow cell was used to sequence each immunoSEQ 96-well plate. Concerning the study's data processing: Because only junctional sequences without quality scores were contained in the immunoSEQ output, filtering matching that applied to full-length reads could not be performed. Sequences were annotated with PyIR, a Python wrapper for IgBLAST v1.9, and V/J genes and CDR3 were assigned using IMGT germline references. Any read was removed if the V/J assignment was weak (E-value above 1e-6), the CDR3 was missing, or the read contained stop codons, out-of-frame junctions, or ambiguous translated residues. V3J clonotypes were defined by identical inferred V gene, J gene, and CDR3 amino acid sequence. The percentage overlap between two repertoires was calculated by dividing the number of shared unique clonotypes by the size of the smaller repertoire. Three approaches were used to assess repertoire richness: RTK rarefaction, the Chao1 estimator, and Recon v2.1 estimates of unobserved clonotypes. For all TCRbeta clonotypes obtained by the gDNA method from several donors, generation probabilities were computed with OLGA. Imported from immuneACCESS, the table was reduced by TCRdb to in-frame sequences with V and J called. These copies leave out some clones; in studies compared against another copy, an unresolved V gene accounts for under half, and the cause of the remainder is not known. V and J calls and clone size come straight from that table; D and trimming were deduced from the DNA. Recorded for this sample are some 980,000 clones; 60% to 85% of them occurred a single time. The biggest ten clones account for around 1.4% of the sample.

As for this clone: No cognate antigen has been identified for it. No base-level quality is on record; no much larger clone is a single base apart.

This TCR was sampled from a man younger than 35 in good health. Sequencing was done on a sample of memory CD4+ T cells sorted from blood. Interpreted using the paper, the cell subset or site label stands for: CD45RA-negative fraction.

The encoded CDR3 is CASSRWQRETQYF. The nucleotide sequence reads as follows: TGTGCCAGCAGTCGATGGCAGCGGGAGACCCAGTACTTC. The chain links TRBV11-2 with TRBJ2-5, with TRBD2 as a weak D call on 5 bases. V loses 6 bases of germline sequence and J loses 5 bases, and the interval between the two ends is 13 bases. From the cysteine through the phenylalanine, the CDR3 covers 13 amino acids. Left in the record is the CDR3 DNA by itself, 39 bases read in frame from the first base. CDR1 SGHAT and CDR2 FQNNGV are derived from the germline V gene.